Presented here are 24 T cell receptor beta chains from one specimen sequenced in a study of cytomegalovirus exposure and HLA in healthy donors. The PCR used 60 Vbeta and 13 Jbeta primers. Sequencing used immunoSEQ multiplex PCR; TCRdb keeps in-frame clones, though not all of them. This table holds some 120,000 clones, over 65% found once. The sample consisted of PBMCs. Receptors were obtained from a young man in good health and CMV-seronegative.

This rearrangement joins TRBV7-9 to TRBJ1-4, with D unclear. Germline CDR1 and CDR2: SEHNR and FQNEAQ (reference sequence). This CDR3 contains 11 residues. Deletions cut 2 bases from V and 14 bases from J, with 9 bases between. The CDR3 DNA follows: TGTGCCAGCAGCTTACAGGACTTTCTGTTTTTT. This encodes CASSLQDFLFF. The full variable domain, completed using reference TRBV7-9 and TRBJ1-4, is DTGVSQNPRHKITKRGQNVTFRCDPISEHNRLYWYRQTLGQGPEFLTYFQNEAQLEKSRLLSDRFSAERPKGSFSTLEIQRTEQGDSAMYLCASSLQDFLFFGSGTQLSVL.

CDR3 in DNA: TGTGCCAGCACCAGCACTCAGGGGCCGGGTCAGCCCCAGCATTTT. This gives the protein CASTSTQGPGQPQHF. J is TRBJ1-5 and V is TRBV6-1, with D possibly matching TRBD1 (6 bases). Germline values: CDR1 MNHNS, CDR2 SASEGT. V lost 7 bases to trimming and J lost 6 bases, with 19 bases between them. The CDR3 length is 15 residues.

The genes are TRBV9 and TRBJ2-1, with D perhaps TRBD1 (5 bases). The germline gives CDR1 SGDLS, CDR2 YYNGEE. There are 15 residues in the CDR3. The V end lost 3 bases, the J end lost 1 base, and 11 bases lay between the germline ends. This CDR3 reads CASSADAGSYNEQFF. The CDR3 DNA reads as TGTGCCAGCAGCGCAGATGCAGGGTCCTACAATGAGCAGTTCTTC.

The gene calls are TRBV18 and TRBJ2-5; D gene uncertain. Germline CDR1 is KGHSH and CDR2 is LQKENI. V shed 0 bases and J shed 0 bases, with 8 bases lying between them. This CDR3 has 15 amino acids. CDR3 DNA: TGTGCCAGCTCACCACCTACTCCCAACCAAGAGACCCAGTACTTC. It specifies CASSPPTPNQETQYF.

V gene TRBV7-2 combines with J gene TRBJ1-3; D unclear. CDR3 size: 17 residues. Trimming took off 3 bases at V and 8 bases at J, with 23 bases between the two ends. Looked up from germline, CDR1 is SGHTA and CDR2 is FQGNSA. The CDR3 loop is CASSLVGGRPRLDTIYF. The CDR3 nucleotides are TGTGCCAGCAGCTTGGTTGGAGGGAGACCTCGATTGGACACCATATATTTT.

The CDR3 is CASSPREYSTDTQYF. The CDR3 nucleotides are TGTGCCAGCTCACCTCGGGAATACAGCACAGATACGCAGTATTTT. The chain joins TRBV18 to TRBJ2-3; a possible D gene is TRBD2 (5 bases). The germline V and J ends were trimmed by 3 bases and 0 bases, with 10 bases remaining between them. This CDR3 is 15 amino acids long. Germline loops: CDR1 KGHSH, CDR2 LQKENI.

This clone appeared a few times. V is TRBV6-5 and J is TRBJ1-1; 10 bases are shared with TRBD1. Trimming took 6 bases from V and 5 from J; bases not matched to a gene: 3. CDR3 length: 13 amino acids. CDR1 is MNHEY, CDR2 SVGAGI, per germline. CDR3 residues: CASSRTGGTEAFF. CDR3 in DNA: TGTGCCAGCAGCAGGACAGGGGGTACTGAAGCTTTCTTT.

V usage is TRBV9 and J usage is TRBJ2-1, with 10 positions matching TRBD2. The CDR3 contains 15 residues. The ends lost 4 bases at V and 1 base at J; junction bases unmatched: 2. Germline V gene data show CDR1 as SGDLS and CDR2 as YYNGEE. CDR3 sequence reads: CASSRSGGSYNEQFF. As DNA, the CDR3 is TGTGCCAGCAGCCGTAGCGGGGGGTCCTACAATGAGCAGTTCTTC.

This clone was detected once. The rearrangement links TRBV6-5 to TRBJ1-2; D might be TRBD1 (5 bases). V gave up 8 bases and J gave up 8 bases, with 21 bases separating them. The CDR3 loop spans 14 amino acids. Germline CDR1 reads MNHEY; CDR2 reads SVGAGI. The CDR3 loop reads CASWSGGTGGGYTF. DNA of the CDR3: TGTGCCAGCTGGAGTGGGGGGACGGGCGGCGGCTACACCTTC.

The gene calls are TRBV11-3 and TRBJ2-7, with 10 bases matching TRBD2. The CDR3 has 14 residues. The trim removed 5 bases at V and 7 bases at J, leaving 8 bases unmatched. Germline V gene lookup returns CDR1 SGHNT and CDR2 YENEEA. The CDR3 bases are TGTGCCAGCAGCCCCGGACTAGCGGCGGGGGAGCAGTACTTC. Translation gives CASSPGLAAGEQYF.

The genes are TRBV2 and TRBJ2-1; 10 positions match TRBD2. There are 13 residues in the CDR3. The J segment lost 6 bases and the V segment lost 8 bases, leaving 4 bases of the junction unmatched. Germline-derived CDR1 and CDR2 are SNHLY and FYNNEI. This CDR3 is CASGTSGTNEQFF. CDR3 nucleotide sequence: TGTGCCAGCGGAACTAGCGGGACCAATGAGCAGTTCTTC.

V gene TRBV7-9 combines with J gene TRBJ2-7; D is ambiguous. The CDR3 extends over 12 amino acids. V lost 5 bases and J lost 3, with 8 bases in between. CDR1 and CDR2 (germline): SEHNR, FQNEAQ (reference sequence). Here the CDR3 DNA reads TGTGCCAGCAGCCATAACAGCTACGAGCAGTACTTC. Protein product: CASSHNSYEQYF.

This clone was detected once. This chain connects TRBV5-1 to TRBJ1-1; 9 positions agree with TRBD1. V dropped 3 bases and J dropped 1; count of bases not matched to a gene: 1. Germline V gives CDR1 SGHRS, CDR2 YFSETQ. This CDR3 has 14 residues. The CDR3 loop reads CASSWTGANTEAFF. In DNA, the CDR3 is TGCGCCAGCAGCTGGACAGGGGCGAACACTGAAGCTTTCTTT.

This clone was observed a single time. J is TRBJ2-7 and V is TRBV7-8; unclear D gene. Germline V gives CDR1 SGHVS, CDR2 FQNEAQ. V lost 2 bases to trimming and J lost 4 bases, with 15 bases between them. This CDR3 is built from 15 residues. CDR3: CASSLKSLSFYEQYF. For the CDR3, the DNA is TGTGCCAGCAGCTTAAAGAGCCTTTCTTTTTACGAGCAGTACTTC.

The rearrangement links TRBV7-8 to TRBJ1-6, with D possibly TRBD1 on 5 matching bases. There are 18 residues in the CDR3. Germline-derived CDR1 and CDR2 are SGHVS and FQNEAQ. V dropped 2 bases and J dropped 0 bases, with 14 bases sitting between them. Here the CDR3 reads CASSLRTLGDSYNSPLHF. The CDR3 DNA follows: TGTGCCAGCAGCTTAAGAACCCTAGGGGACTCCTATAATTCACCCCTCCACTTT.

The rearrangement uses TRBV5-1 and TRBJ2-7; 11 positions agree with TRBD1. The CDR3 spans 15 residues. CDR1 and CDR2 (germline): SGHRS, YFSETQ. The J segment lost 6 bases and the V segment lost 7 bases, leaving 12 bases of the junction unmatched. CDR3 residues: CASRSEGTGGREQYF. For the CDR3, the DNA is TGCGCCAGCCGCTCGGAGGGGACAGGGGGGCGCGAGCAGTACTTC.

This chain uses TRBV12-5 with TRBJ2-1; 9 bases map to TRBD2. Germline V lookup: CDR1 LGHNT, CDR2 FRNRAP. The CDR3 has 19 amino acids. The ends lost 0 bases at V and 5 bases at J; junction bases unmatched: 14. This CDR3 reads CASGLVPSLSSGADNEQFF. CDR3 coding DNA: TGTGCTAGTGGTTTGGTACCCTCCCTGTCTAGCGGGGCCGACAATGAGCAGTTCTTC.

This clone was observed a single time. This sequence joins TRBV5-4 and TRBJ1-1; tentative D call: TRBD1 (6 bases). The CDR3 spans 15 residues. Germline values: CDR1 SGHNT, CDR2 YYREEE (reference sequence). V lost 3 bases to trimming and J lost 5 bases, with 17 bases between them. The CDR3 sequence is CASSSAVGARTEAFF. The CDR3 nucleotides are TGTGCCAGCAGCTCCGCCGTGGGGGCGCGGACTGAAGCTTTCTTT.

This clone was picked up a small number of times. The V gene is TRBV21-1, the J gene TRBJ2-3; TRBD2 is taken as the D call from the table, unchecked against the DNA. TRBV21-1 is an annotated pseudogene. This CDR3 region has 15 residues. The CDR3 sequence is CASSKTSGGPDTQYF. In DNA form, the CDR3 reads TGTGCCAGCAGCAAAACTAGCGGGGGGCCAGATACGCAGTATTTT.

The chain links TRBV6-5 to TRBJ2-1; D uncertain. V was shortened by 6 bases and J by 9 bases, with 18 bases between the two germline ends. CDR3 length: 14 amino acids. Germline-derived CDR1 and CDR2 are MNHEY and SVGAGI. The DNA for the CDR3 is TGTGCCAGCAGCGCCTCGGTGGTATCGTCTGAGCAGTTCTTC. Amino acid sequence: CASSASVVSSEQFF.

The rearrangement links TRBV5-4 to TRBJ2-5, with 9 bases aligning to TRBD2. The CDR3 is 16 amino acids. In germline, CDR1 is SGHNT, CDR2 YYREEE (reference sequence). Trimming cost V 4 bases and J 1 base; bases outside gene matches: 8. DNA for the CDR3: TGTGCCAGCAGCCCGGAGGGGCGGGGGGGCCAAGAGACCCAGTACTTC. Encoded protein: CASSPEGRGGQETQYF. The full variable domain, its missing parts supplied by reference TRBV5-4 and TRBJ2-5, is ETGVTQSPTHLIKTRGQQVTLRCSSQSGHNTVSWYQQALGQGPQFIFQYYREEENGRGNFPPRFSGLQFPNYSSELNVNALELDDSALYLCASSPEGRGGQETQYFGPGTRLLVL.

This clone was detected a few times. The chain links TRBV27 to TRBJ2-5, with TRBD1 matching over 8 bases. Germline V lookup: CDR1 MNHEY, CDR2 SMNVEV (reference sequence). This CDR3 comprises 16 residues. After removal of 5 bases from V and 1 base from J, the junction contained 9 bases not matched to a gene. In DNA, the CDR3 is TGTGCCAGCAGTACCCTGCAAGGACAGGGCCAAGAGACCCAGTACTTC. This sequence encodes CASSTLQGQGQETQYF.

The chain links TRBV9 to TRBJ1-3; no definite D call. Germline V gives CDR1 SGDLS, CDR2 YYNGEE. V shed 1 base and J shed 1 base, with 6 bases lying between them. CDR3 length equals 14 residues. CDR3 DNA sequence: TGTGCCAGCAGCGTAAACAGATCTGGAAACACCATATATTTT. This translates into CASSVNRSGNTIYF.

V is TRBV7-8 and J is TRBJ2-5; 8 bases line up with TRBD2. CDR3 length equals 17 residues. Germline V CDR1 and CDR2: SGHVS, FQNEAQ. After removal of 2 bases from V and 0 bases from J, the junction contained 8 bases not matched to a gene. The CDR3 DNA sequence: TGTGCCAGCAGCTTAAAGGAGCGGGGGCCGTACCAAGAGACCCAGTACTTC. Its protein product is CASSLKERGPYQETQYF. Filled out from reference TRBV7-8 and TRBJ2-5, the complete variable domain reads GAGVSQSPRYKVAKRGQDVALRCDPISGHVSLFWYQQALGQGPEFLTYFQNEAQLDKSGLPSDRFFAERPEGSVSTLKIQRTQQEDSAVYLCASSLKERGPYQETQYFGPGTRLLVL.